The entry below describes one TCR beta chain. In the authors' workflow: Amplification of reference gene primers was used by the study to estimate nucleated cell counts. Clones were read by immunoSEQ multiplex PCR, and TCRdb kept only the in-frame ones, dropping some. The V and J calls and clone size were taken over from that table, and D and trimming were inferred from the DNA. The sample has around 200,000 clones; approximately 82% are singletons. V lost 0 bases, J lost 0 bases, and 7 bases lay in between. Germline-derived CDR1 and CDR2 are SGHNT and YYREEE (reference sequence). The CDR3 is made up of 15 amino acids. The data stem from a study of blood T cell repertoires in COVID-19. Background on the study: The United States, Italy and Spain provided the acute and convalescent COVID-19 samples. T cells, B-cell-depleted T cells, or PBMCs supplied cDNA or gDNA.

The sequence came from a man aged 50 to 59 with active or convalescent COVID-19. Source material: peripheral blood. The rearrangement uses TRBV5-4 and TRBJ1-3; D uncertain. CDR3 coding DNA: TGTGCCAGCAGCTTGGGCGCGTTCTCTGGAAACACCATATATTTT. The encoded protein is CASSLGAFSGNTIYF.